This entry is about one T cell receptor beta chain. The sample originates from a study of control samples from healthy donors and cancer patients. Some clones are missing from TCRdb's copy, which holds only in-frame ones; the method was immunoSEQ multiplex PCR. The sample lists under 450,000 clones; around 90% were seen once. The receptor's source is a man aged 35-49 years with head and neck cancer. The sample consisted of PBMCs.

In DNA form, the CDR3 reads TGTGCCAGCAGCTTTTCCGGGGGGCTTAATGAGCAGTTCTTC. This translates into CASSFSGGLNEQFF. J is TRBJ2-1 and V is TRBV7-3; a possible D gene is TRBD2 (7 bases). Trimming took 3 bases from V and 7 from J, leaving 13 bases between them. CDR3 size: 14 residues. The V gene's germline CDR1 is SGHTA and CDR2 FQGTGA.